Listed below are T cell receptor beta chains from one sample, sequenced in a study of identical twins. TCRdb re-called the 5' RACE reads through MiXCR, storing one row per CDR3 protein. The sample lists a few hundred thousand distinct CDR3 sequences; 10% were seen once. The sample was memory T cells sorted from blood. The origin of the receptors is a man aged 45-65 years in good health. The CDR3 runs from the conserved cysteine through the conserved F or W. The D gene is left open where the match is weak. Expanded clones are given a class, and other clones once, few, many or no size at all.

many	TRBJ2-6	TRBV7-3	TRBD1	CASSGGRDRSSGANVLTF	TGTGCCAGCAGCGGAGGCCGGGACAGGAGCTCTGGGGCCAACGTCCTGACTTTC
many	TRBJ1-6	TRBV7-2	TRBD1	CASSVQGADNSPLHF	TGTGCCAGCAGCGTACAGGGGGCGGATAATTCACCCCTCCACTTT
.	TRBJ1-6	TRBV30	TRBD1	CAWSEGQNNSPLHF	TGTGCCTGGAGTGAGGGACAGAATAATTCACCCCTCCACTTT
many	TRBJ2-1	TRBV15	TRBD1	CATIRDGTGVYNEQFF	TGTGCCACCATTCGGGACGGGACAGGGGTCTACAATGAGCAGTTCTTC
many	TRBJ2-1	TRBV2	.	CASRDYQKQFF	TGTGCCAGCAGGGACTACCAAAAACAGTTCTTC
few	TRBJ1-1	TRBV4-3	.	CASSTNYQLNTEAFF	TGCGCCAGCAGCACAAATTATCAGCTGAACACTGAAGCTTTCTTT
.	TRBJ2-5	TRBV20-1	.	CSAGTGRTQYF	TGCAGTGCCGGGACCGGCCGGACCCAGTACTTC
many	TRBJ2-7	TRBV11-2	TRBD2	CASSPGLAGSYEQYF	TGTGCCAGCAGCCCCGGACTAGCGGGGAGCTACGAGCAGTACTTC
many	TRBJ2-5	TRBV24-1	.	CATSDFGQGQETQYF	TGTGCCACCAGTGATTTTGGGCAGGGACAAGAGACCCAGTACTTC
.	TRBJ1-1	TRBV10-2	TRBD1	CASSDQDREAFF	TGCGCCAGCAGTGATCAAGACAGGGAGGCTTTCTTT
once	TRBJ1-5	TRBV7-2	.	CASSLARTPSNQPQHF	TGTGCCAGCAGCTTAGCAAGGACACCTAGCAATCAGCCCCAGCATTTT
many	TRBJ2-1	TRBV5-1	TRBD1	CASSWSTGSDEQFF	TGCGCCAGCAGCTGGTCGACAGGGAGCGATGAGCAGTTCTTC
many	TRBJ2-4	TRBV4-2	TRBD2	CASSQEAGGVAKNIQYF	TGTGCCAGCAGCCAAGAGGCTGGGGGGGTAGCCAAAAACATTCAGTACTTC
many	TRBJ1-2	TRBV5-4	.	CASSFYYYGYTF	TGTGCCAGCAGCTTTTACTACTATGGCTACACCTTC
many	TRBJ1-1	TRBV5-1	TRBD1	CASSLRQGAEAFF	TGCGCCAGCAGCTTGAGACAGGGGGCTGAAGCTTTCTTT
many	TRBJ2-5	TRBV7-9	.	CASSPHGETQYF	TGTGCCAGCAGCCCCCACGGGGAGACCCAGTACTTC
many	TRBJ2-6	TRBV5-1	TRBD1	CASHRGSSGANVLTF	TGCGCCAGCCACAGGGGAAGCTCTGGGGCCAACGTCCTGACTTTC
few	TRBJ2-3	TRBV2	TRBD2	CASRRLAGGLGDTQYF	TGTGCCAGCAGGAGACTAGCGGGGGGGCTTGGAGATACGCAGTATTTT
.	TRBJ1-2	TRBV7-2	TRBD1	CASSRGQGRSTF	TGTGCCAGCAGCAGGGGACAGGGCAGATCGACCTTC
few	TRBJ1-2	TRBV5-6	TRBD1	CASSQRLGQGDYGYTF	TGTGCCAGCAGCCAACGACTGGGACAGGGAGACTATGGCTACACCTTC
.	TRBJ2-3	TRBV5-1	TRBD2	CASSPSSGGSHTQYF	TGCGCCAGCAGCCCCTCTAGCGGGGGCTCACATACGCAGTATTTT
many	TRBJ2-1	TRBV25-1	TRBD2	CASRLTSEGEQFF	TGTGCCAGCCGTTTAACTAGCGAGGGTGAGCAGTTCTTC
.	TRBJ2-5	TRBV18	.	CASSPDRSETQYF	TGTGCCAGCTCACCCGATAGATCGGAGACCCAGTACTTC
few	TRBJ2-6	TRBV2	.	CASKDQNSGANVLTF	TGTGCCAGCAAGGATCAGAACTCTGGGGCCAACGTCCTGACTTTC
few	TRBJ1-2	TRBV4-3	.	CASSQVGAGADGYTF	TGCGCCAGCAGCCAAGTGGGGGCGGGGGCGGATGGCTACACCTTC
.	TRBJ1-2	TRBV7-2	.	CASSLVYGYTF	TGTGCCAGCAGCTTAGTCTATGGCTACACCTTC
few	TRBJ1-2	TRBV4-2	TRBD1	CASSQPGQSYGYTF	TGTGCCAGCAGCCAACCGGGACAGAGCTATGGCTACACCTTC
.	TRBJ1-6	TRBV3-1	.	CASSPIRDSPLHF	TGTGCCAGCAGCCCTATTAGAGATTCACCCCTCCACTTT
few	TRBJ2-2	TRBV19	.	CATRRTLNTGELFF	TGTGCCACCCGGAGGACACTTAACACCGGGGAGCTGTTTTTT
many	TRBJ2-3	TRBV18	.	CASSPRSATDTQYF	TGTGCCAGCTCACCAAGGAGTGCCACAGATACGCAGTATTTT
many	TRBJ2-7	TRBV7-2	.	CASSLGPRVNYEQYF	TGTGCCAGCAGCTTAGGGCCGAGGGTTAACTACGAGCAGTACTTC
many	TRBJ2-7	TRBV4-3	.	CASSLRKGLVRYEQYF	TGCGCCAGCAGCCTCCGTAAAGGGCTAGTTAGATACGAGCAGTACTTC
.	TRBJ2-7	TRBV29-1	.	CSVVRAGSEQYF	TGCAGCGTTGTCAGGGCGGGGAGCGAGCAGTACTTC
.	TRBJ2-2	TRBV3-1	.	CASGNRHTGELFF	TGTGCCAGCGGTAACAGGCACACCGGGGAGCTGTTTTTT
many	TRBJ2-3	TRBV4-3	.	CASSQVGGHPDTQYF	TGCGCCAGCAGCCAAGTTGGGGGGCACCCAGATACGCAGTATTTT
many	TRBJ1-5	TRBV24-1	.	CATAPGPFVPRPQHF	TGTGCCACTGCTCCGGGGCCGTTCGTTCCCAGGCCCCAGCATTTT
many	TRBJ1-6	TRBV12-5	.	CASATGYNSPLHF	TGTGCTAGTGCTACAGGTTATAATTCACCCCTCCACTTT
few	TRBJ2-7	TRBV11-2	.	CASSSTAGYEQYF	TGTGCCAGCAGTTCAACTGCGGGGTACGAGCAGTACTTC
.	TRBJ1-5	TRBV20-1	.	CSANPGGHTSNQPQHF	TGCAGTGCCAACCCCGGTGGCCATACTAGCAATCAGCCCCAGCATTTT
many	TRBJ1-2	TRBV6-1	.	CASAIVAGFYGYTF	TGTGCCAGCGCCATAGTAGCGGGATTCTATGGCTACACCTTC
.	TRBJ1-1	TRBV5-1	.	CASSLWDVGPNTEAFF	TGCGCCAGCAGCTTGTGGGACGTCGGGCCGAACACTGAAGCTTTCTTT
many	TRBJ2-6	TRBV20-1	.	CSARDGRHRANVLTF	TGCAGTGCTAGAGATGGGCGGCATAGGGCCAACGTCCTGACTTTC
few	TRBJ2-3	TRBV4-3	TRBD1	CASRKGALTDTQYF	TGCGCCAGCAGAAAGGGGGCTCTCACAGATACGCAGTATTTT
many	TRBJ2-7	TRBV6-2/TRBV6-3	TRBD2	CASSPRAGGAYEQYF	TGTGCCAGCAGTCCGCGAGCGGGGGGAGCCTACGAGCAGTACTTC
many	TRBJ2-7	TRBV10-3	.	CAISGSEAYEQYF	TGTGCCATCAGTGGGTCAGAAGCGTACGAGCAGTACTTC
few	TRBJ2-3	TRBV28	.	CASNPGGTDTQYF	TGTGCCAGCAACCCTGGTGGCACAGATACGCAGTATTTT
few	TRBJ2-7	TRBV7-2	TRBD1	CASSVGTGFYEQYF	TGTGCCAGCAGCGTCGGGACAGGTTTCTACGAGCAGTACTTC
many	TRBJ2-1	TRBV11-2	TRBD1	CASSLLNRSDRSKNNEQFF	TGTGCCAGCAGCTTATTGAATAGGTCGGACAGGAGTAAAAACAATGAGCAGTTCTTC
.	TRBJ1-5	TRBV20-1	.	CSATTGGSNQPQHF	TGCAGTGCTACGACGGGAGGTAGCAATCAGCCCCAGCATTTT
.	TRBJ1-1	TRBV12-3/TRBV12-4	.	CASNQPGRKAFF	TGTGCCAGTAACCAGCCGGGCCGGAAAGCTTTCTTT
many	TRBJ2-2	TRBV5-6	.	CASSLGVNTGELFF	TGTGCCAGCAGCTTGGGGGTGAACACCGGGGAGCTGTTTTTT
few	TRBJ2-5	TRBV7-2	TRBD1	CASSPWTGGAETQYF	TGTGCCAGCAGCCCCTGGACAGGGGGCGCTGAGACCCAGTACTTC
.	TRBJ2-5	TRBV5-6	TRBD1	CASSLVPGTGYETQYF	TGTGCCAGCAGCTTAGTTCCCGGGACAGGGTATGAGACCCAGTACTTC
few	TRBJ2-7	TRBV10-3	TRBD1	CAISELGQGARGEQYF	TGTGCCATCAGTGAATTGGGTCAGGGGGCGCGGGGCGAGCAGTACTTC
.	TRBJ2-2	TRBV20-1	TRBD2	CSAKPSGSVGKLFF	TGCAGTGCTAAGCCTAGCGGGAGCGTCGGGAAGCTGTTTTTT
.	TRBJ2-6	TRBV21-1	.	CASSKALSGFGANVLTF	TGTGCCAGCAGCAAAGCGCTTTCCGGGTTTGGGGCCAACGTCCTGACTTTC
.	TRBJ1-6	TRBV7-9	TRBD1	CASSQGTGHNSPLHF	TGTGCCAGCAGCCAAGGGACAGGGCATAATTCACCCCTCCACTTT
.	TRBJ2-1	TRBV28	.	CASSLPQINEQFF	TGTGCCAGCAGTTTACCTCAGATAAATGAGCAGTTCTTC
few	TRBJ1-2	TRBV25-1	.	CASRGESDYGYTF	TGTGCCAGCAGGGGGGAAAGCGACTATGGCTACACCTTC